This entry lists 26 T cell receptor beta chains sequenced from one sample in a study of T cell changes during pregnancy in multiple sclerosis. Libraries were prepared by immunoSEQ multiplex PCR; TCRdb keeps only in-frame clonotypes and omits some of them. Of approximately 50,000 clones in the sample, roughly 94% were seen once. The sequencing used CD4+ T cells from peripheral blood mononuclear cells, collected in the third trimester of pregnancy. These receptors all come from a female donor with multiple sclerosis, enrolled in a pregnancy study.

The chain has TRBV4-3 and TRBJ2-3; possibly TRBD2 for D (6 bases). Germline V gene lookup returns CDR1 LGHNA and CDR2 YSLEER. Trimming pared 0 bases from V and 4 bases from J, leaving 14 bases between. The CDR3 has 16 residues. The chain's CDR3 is CASSQDFGGKSDTQYF. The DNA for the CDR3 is TGCGCCAGCAGCCAAGATTTCGGCGGGAAGTCAGATACGCAGTATTTT.

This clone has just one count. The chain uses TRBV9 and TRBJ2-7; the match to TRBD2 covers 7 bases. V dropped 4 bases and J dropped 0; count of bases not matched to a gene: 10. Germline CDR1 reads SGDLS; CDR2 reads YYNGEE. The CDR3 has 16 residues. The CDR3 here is CASSPWASGSSYEQYF. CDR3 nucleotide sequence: TGTGCCAGCAGCCCTTGGGCTAGCGGAAGCTCCTACGAGCAGTACTTC.

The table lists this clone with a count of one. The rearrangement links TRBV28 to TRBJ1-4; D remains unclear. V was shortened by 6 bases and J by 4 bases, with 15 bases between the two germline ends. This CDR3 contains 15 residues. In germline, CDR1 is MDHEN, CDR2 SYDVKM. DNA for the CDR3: TGTGCCAGCAGCGGCGCGGCCATAGATAATGAAAAACTGTTTTTT. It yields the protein CASSGAAIDNEKLFF.

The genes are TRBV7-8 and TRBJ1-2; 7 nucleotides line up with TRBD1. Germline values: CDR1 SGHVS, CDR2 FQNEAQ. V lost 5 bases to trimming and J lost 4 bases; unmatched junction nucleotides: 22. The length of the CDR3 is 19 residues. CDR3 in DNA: TGTGCCAGCAGCCCCCCCGGGACAGCCACCTTATCGATGTTCTATGGCTACACCTTC. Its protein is CASSPPGTATLSMFYGYTF.

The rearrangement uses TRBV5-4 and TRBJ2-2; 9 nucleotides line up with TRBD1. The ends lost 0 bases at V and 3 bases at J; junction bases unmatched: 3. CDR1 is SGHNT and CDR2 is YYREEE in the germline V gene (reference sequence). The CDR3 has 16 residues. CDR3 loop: CASSLGDRADTGELFF. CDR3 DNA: TGTGCCAGCAGCTTGGGGGACAGGGCTGACACCGGGGAGCTGTTTTTT.

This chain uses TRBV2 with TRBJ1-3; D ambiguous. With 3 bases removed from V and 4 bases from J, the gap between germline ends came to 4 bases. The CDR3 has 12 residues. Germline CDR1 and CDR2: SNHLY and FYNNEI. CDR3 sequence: CASSESGNTIYF. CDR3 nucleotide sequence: TGTGCCAGCAGTGAGTCGGGAAACACCATATATTTT.

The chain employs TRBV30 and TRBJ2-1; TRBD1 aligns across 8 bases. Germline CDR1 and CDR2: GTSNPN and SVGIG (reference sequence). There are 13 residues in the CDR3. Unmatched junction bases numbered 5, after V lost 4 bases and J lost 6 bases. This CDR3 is CAWNNRGSNEQFF. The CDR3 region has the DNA TGTGCCTGGAATAACAGGGGGAGCAATGAGCAGTTCTTC.

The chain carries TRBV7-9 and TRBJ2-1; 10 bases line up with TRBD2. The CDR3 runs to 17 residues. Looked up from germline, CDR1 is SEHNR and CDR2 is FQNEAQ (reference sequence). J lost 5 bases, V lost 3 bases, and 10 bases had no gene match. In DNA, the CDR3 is TGTGCCAGCAGCTTCGGTGGAGAGCGGGGGGGACACAATGAGCAGTTCTTC. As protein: CASSFGGERGGHNEQFF.

DNA of the CDR3: TGTGCCAGCAGCTGGACAGGGTTCGCCACTGAAGCTTTCTTT. This gives the protein CASSWTGFATEAFF. The rearrangement uses TRBV5-6 and TRBJ1-1; TRBD1 agrees at 8 bases. V dropped 3 bases and J dropped 4; count of bases not matched to a gene: 5. The CDR3 extends over 14 amino acids. The germline CDR1 and CDR2 sequences are SGHDT and YYEEEE.

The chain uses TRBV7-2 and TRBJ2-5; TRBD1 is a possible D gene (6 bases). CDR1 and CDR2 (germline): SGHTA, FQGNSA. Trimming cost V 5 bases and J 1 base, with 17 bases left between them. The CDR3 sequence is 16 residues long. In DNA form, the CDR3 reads TGTGCCAGCAGCCCCCAGAGGCAGGGGCGCCAAGAGACCCAGTACTTC. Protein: CASSPQRQGRQETQYF.

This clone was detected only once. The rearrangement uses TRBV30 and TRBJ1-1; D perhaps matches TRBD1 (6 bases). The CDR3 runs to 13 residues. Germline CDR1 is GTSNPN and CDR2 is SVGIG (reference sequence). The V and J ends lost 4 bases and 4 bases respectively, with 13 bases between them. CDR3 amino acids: CAWTGQFGTEAFF. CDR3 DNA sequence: TGTGCCTGGACCGGACAGTTCGGCACTGAAGCTTTCTTT.

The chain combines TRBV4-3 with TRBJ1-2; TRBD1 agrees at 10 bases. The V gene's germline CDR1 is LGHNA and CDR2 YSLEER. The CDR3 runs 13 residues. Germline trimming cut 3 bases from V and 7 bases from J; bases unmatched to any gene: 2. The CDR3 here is CASSHRDRGGYTF. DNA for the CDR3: TGCGCCAGCAGCCACCGGGACAGGGGTGGCTACACCTTC.

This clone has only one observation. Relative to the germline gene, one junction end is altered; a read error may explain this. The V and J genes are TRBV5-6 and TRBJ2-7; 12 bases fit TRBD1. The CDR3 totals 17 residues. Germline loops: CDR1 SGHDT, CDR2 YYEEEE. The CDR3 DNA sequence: TGTGCCAGCAGCTTAGGTACCGGGACAGGGGGCTCCCACGAGCAGTACTTC. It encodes CASSLGTGTGGSHEQYF.

CDR3 residues: CASSWGDHEQYF. In nucleotides, the CDR3 is TGTGCCAGCAGCTGGGGCGACCACGAGCAGTACTTC. The chain uses TRBV7-3 and TRBJ2-7; possibly TRBD1 for D (5 bases). CDR1 and CDR2 (germline): SGHTA, FQGTGA. The CDR3 has 12 residues. Trimming left V 4 bases short and J 5 bases short, with 9 bases between.

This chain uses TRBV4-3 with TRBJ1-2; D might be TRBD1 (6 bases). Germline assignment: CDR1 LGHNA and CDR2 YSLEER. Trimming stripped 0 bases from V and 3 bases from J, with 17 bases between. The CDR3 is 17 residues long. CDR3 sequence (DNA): TGCGCCAGCAGCCAAGATAGTAACCGGGACATATACTATGGCTACACCTTC. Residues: CASSQDSNRDIYYGYTF.

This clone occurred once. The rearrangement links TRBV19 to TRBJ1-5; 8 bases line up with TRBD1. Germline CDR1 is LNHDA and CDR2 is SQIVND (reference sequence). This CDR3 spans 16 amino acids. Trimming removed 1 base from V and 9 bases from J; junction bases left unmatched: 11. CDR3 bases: TGTGCCAGTAGTATAGGACGGACAGGGAGGATCCCGCCCCAGCATTTT. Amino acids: CASSIGRTGRIPPQHF.

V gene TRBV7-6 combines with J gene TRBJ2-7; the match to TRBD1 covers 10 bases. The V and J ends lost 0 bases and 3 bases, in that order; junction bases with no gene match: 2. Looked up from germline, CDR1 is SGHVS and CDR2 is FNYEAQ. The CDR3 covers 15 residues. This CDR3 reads CASSLAGQGNYEQYF. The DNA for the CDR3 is TGTGCCAGCAGCTTAGCGGGACAGGGGAACTACGAGCAGTACTTC.

The CDR3 DNA sequence: TGCGCCAGCAGCCAAGATGGACAGGGGCGCAGCACAGATACGCAGTATTTT. Amino acid sequence: CASSQDGQGRSTDTQYF. The chain links TRBV4-1 to TRBJ2-3; 9 nucleotides agree with TRBD1. This CDR3 region has 17 residues. V gave up 0 bases and J gave up 0 bases; unmatched junction bases: 4. The germline gives CDR1 MGHRA, CDR2 YSYEKL.

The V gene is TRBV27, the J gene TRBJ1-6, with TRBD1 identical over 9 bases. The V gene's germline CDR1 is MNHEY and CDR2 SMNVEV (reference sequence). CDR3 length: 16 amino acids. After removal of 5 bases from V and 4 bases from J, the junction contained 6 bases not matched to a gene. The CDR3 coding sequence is TGTGCCAGCAGTACACCGGACAGGGGTTATAATTCACCCCTCCACTTT. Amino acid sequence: CASSTPDRGYNSPLHF.

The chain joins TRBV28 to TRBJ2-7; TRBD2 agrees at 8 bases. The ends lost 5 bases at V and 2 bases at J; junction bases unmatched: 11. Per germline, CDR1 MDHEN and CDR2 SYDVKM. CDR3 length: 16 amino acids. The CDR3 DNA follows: TGTGCCAGCAGTGCCTCATGGGGGGGACTAGCCTACGAGCAGTACTTC. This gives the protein CASSASWGGLAYEQYF.

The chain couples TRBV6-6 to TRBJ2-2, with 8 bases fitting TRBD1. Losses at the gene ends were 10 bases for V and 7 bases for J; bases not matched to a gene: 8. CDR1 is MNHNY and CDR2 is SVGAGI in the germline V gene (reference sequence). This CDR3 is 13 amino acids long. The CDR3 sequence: CATRTGLVGELFF. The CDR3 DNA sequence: TGTGCCACCCGGACAGGGTTGGTCGGGGAGCTGTTTTTT.

For the CDR3, the DNA is TGTGCCAGTAGTATAGGAGGACCGGGACAGATAAGCTCTGGGGCCAACGTCCTGACTTTC. As protein: CASSIGGPGQISSGANVLTF. The genes are TRBV19 and TRBJ2-6, with TRBD1 matching over 7 bases. Germline-derived CDR1 and CDR2 are LNHDA and SQIVND (reference sequence). The CDR3 sequence is 20 residues long. J was trimmed by 0 bases and V by 1 base; bases with no gene match: 12.

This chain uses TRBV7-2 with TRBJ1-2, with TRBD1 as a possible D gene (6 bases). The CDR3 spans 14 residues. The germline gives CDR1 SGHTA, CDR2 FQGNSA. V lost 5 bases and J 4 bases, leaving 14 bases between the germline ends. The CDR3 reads CASSTQTGAYGYTF. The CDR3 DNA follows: TGTGCCAGCAGCACACAGACAGGAGCCTATGGCTACACCTTC. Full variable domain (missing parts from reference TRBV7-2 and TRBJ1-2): GAGVSQSPSNKVTEKGKDVELRCDPISGHTALYWYRQSLGQGLEFLIYFQGNSAPDKSGLPSDRFSAERTGGSVSTLTIQRTQQEDSAVYLCASSTQTGAYGYTFGSGTRLTVV.

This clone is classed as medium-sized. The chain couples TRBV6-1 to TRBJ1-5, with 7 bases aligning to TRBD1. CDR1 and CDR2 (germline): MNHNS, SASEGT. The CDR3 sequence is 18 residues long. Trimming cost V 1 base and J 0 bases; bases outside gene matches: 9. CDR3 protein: CASSEVIRGSNSNQPQHF. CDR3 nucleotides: TGTGCCAGCAGTGAAGTGATCAGGGGGTCTAATAGCAATCAGCCCCAGCATTTT.

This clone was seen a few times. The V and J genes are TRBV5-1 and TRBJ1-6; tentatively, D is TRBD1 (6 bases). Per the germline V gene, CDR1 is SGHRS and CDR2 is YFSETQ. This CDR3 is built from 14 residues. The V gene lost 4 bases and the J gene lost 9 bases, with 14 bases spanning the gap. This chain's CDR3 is CASSTAGESSPLHF. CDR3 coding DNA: TGCGCCAGCAGCACAGCAGGGGAGTCTTCACCCCTCCACTTT.

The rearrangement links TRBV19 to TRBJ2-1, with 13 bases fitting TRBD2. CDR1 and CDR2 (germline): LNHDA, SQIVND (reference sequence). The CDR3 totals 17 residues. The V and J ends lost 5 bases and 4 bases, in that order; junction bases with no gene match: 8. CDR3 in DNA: TGTGCCAGTAGTCCCAACCTGGGACTAGCGGGATACAATGAGCAGTTCTTC. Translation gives CASSPNLGLAGYNEQFF.